One and the same sample provided the 24 T cell receptor beta chains below, sequenced in a study of blood T cell repertoires in COVID-19. Generated by immunoSEQ multiplex PCR, the TCRdb table keeps only in-frame clones and is missing some. The sample lists around 210,000 clones; about 79% were seen once. Sequenced sample: peripheral blood. The receptors were gathered from a human donor in a cohort sampled during active COVID-19.

The V gene is TRBV6-5, the J gene TRBJ2-7; the D gene is possibly TRBD1 (6 bases). In germline, CDR1 is MNHEY, CDR2 SVGAGI. Trimming left V 2 bases short and J 5 bases short, with 16 bases between. The CDR3 sequence is 15 residues long. The CDR3 bases are TGTGCCAGCAGTTACCTCCGAGGGGGAGACCACGAGCAGTACTTC. Its protein product is CASSYLRGGDHEQYF.

This CDR3 reads CASSSRSGATNEKLFF. The CDR3 DNA reads as TGTGCCAGCAGCTCACGCTCGGGGGCAACTAATGAAAAACTGTTTTTT. The gene calls are TRBV7-6 and TRBJ1-4, with a possible D match to TRBD1 (5 bases). This CDR3 spans 16 amino acids. Trimming removed 4 bases at V and 0 bases at J, with 12 bases between. In germline, CDR1 is SGHVS, CDR2 FNYEAQ.

V is TRBV11-2 and J is TRBJ2-4; the D is unclear. Germline V CDR1 and CDR2: SGHAT, FQNNGV. The V and J ends lost 1 base and 0 bases respectively, with 4 bases between them. The length of the CDR3 is 14 residues. The CDR3 region has the DNA TGTGCCAGCAGCTTAGTGGCAGCCAAAAACATTCAGTACTTC. Its protein product is CASSLVAAKNIQYF.

The CDR3 region has the DNA TGTGCCAGCAACCCTAAGGGGCGGCCTCATCCCCAGCATTTT. Its translation: CASNPKGRPHPQHF. The J gene is TRBJ1-5, the V gene TRBV9; a weak D match, TRBD1 (5 bases). V was shortened by 6 bases and J by 10 bases, with 20 bases between the two germline ends. CDR3 length: 14 residues. Germline V gene lookup returns CDR1 SGDLS and CDR2 YYNGEE.

The V and J genes are TRBV25-1 and TRBJ2-7, with a weak D call TRBD1 (6 bases). The CDR3 is made up of 16 amino acids. With 4 bases removed from V and 3 bases from J, the gap between germline ends came to 19 bases. Germline V lookup: CDR1 MGHDK, CDR2 SYGVNS. DNA for the CDR3: TGTGCCAGCAGTGCGATATCCGATATACAGGGCTACGAGCAGTACTTC. Amino acids: CASSAISDIQGYEQYF.

The chain recombines TRBV28 with TRBJ2-1; 13 bases are shared with TRBD2. The germline gives CDR1 MDHEN, CDR2 SYDVKM. The length of the CDR3 is 16 residues. With V trimmed by 5 bases and J by 7 bases, 8 bases remained unmatched. The CDR3 DNA is TGTGCCAGCAGTCCGAGGACTAGCGGGAGAAGGAATGAGCAGTTCTTC. This gives the protein CASSPRTSGRRNEQFF.

The rearrangement links TRBV9 to TRBJ2-7, with 8 bases lining up with TRBD1. The junction had 7 bases not matched to a gene; V was cut back by 2 bases and J by 3 bases. Germline CDR1 and CDR2: SGDLS and YYNGEE. The CDR3 covers 15 residues. The CDR3 DNA reads TGTGCCAGCAGCGTCGGACAGGGAGTGGACTACGAGCAGTACTTC. This translates into CASSVGQGVDYEQYF.

As for this clone: The same CDR3 can be traced to other DNA sequences in this sample. V is TRBV7-9 and J is TRBJ1-4, with D possibly TRBD1 on 6 matching bases. The germline V and J ends were trimmed by 3 bases and 8 bases, with 13 bases remaining between them. The germline V gene has CDR1 SEHNR and CDR2 FQNEAQ (reference sequence). The CDR3 sequence is 14 residues long. Here the CDR3 DNA reads TGTGCCAGCAGCTTCAGGGGCGCCGAGGAAAAACTGTTTTTT. The encoded protein is CASSFRGAEEKLFF.

This clone was found once. The chain combines TRBV28 with TRBJ2-7, with 7 bases that match TRBD1. The junction had 9 bases not matched to a gene; V was cut back by 4 bases and J by 6 bases. Germline CDR1 is MDHEN and CDR2 is SYDVKM. The length of the CDR3 is 14 residues. The CDR3 bases are TGTGCCAGCAGTTCGACAGGGTTAAGGGCCGAGCAGTACTTC. The encoded protein is CASSSTGLRAEQYF.

J is TRBJ2-7 and V is TRBV5-1; 7 bases agree with TRBD1. Germline V gene data show CDR1 as SGHRS and CDR2 as YFSETQ. The CDR3 length is 14 residues. V lost 4 bases to trimming and J lost 1 base; unmatched junction nucleotides: 5. The CDR3 is CASSPGQDSYEQYF. CDR3 in DNA: TGCGCCAGCAGCCCCGGACAGGATTCCTACGAGCAGTACTTC.

About this clone itself: The identical CDR3 is also encoded by other nucleotide sequences in the sample. V is TRBV2 and J is TRBJ2-1; 10 positions agree with TRBD1. This CDR3 is 14 amino acids long. Germline lookup yields CDR1 SNHLY and CDR2 FYNNEI. J gave up 4 bases and V 8 bases, and 5 bases lay outside the gene matches. This chain's CDR3 is CASQDRGGYNEQFF. The CDR3 nucleotides read TGTGCCAGCCAGGACAGGGGGGGATACAATGAGCAGTTCTTC.

The genes are TRBV4-1 and TRBJ2-7; 13 bases align to TRBD2. The ends lost 0 bases at V and 3 bases at J; junction bases unmatched: 5. The CDR3 runs 17 residues. The germline V gene has CDR1 MGHRA and CDR2 YSYEKL. This CDR3 reads CASSQDVLAGGVYEQYF. The CDR3 region has the DNA TGCGCCAGCAGCCAAGATGTACTAGCGGGAGGGGTCTACGAGCAGTACTTC.

The chain joins TRBV5-6 to TRBJ1-1; possibly TRBD1 for D (5 bases). V was clipped by 4 bases and J by 1 base, with 17 bases between them. The CDR3 is 16 amino acids. Germline loops: CDR1 SGHDT, CDR2 YYEEEE. In nucleotides, the CDR3 is TGTGCCAGCAGCGGGGGAGGGAATTTTAAGAACACTGAAGCTTTCTTT. Translating it yields CASSGGGNFKNTEAFF.

The chain recombines TRBV19 with TRBJ2-7; 8 bases align to TRBD2. Germline V CDR1 and CDR2: LNHDA, SQIVND (reference sequence). V lost 1 base and J lost 0; bases outside the gene matches: 2. This CDR3 is 15 amino acids long. The DNA of the CDR3 is TGTGCCAGTAGTATAGCGGGAGGGCCCTCCTACGAGCAGTACTTC. This translates into CASSIAGGPSYEQYF.

J is TRBJ2-2 and V is TRBV11-2, with D possibly matching TRBD2 (7 bases). This CDR3 contains 15 residues. Trimming took off 1 base at V and 4 bases at J, with 10 bases between the two ends. CDR1 is SGHAT and CDR2 is FQNNGV in the germline V gene. Written as DNA, the CDR3 is TGTGCCAGCAGCTTAGGGGGGGGCCGCACCGGGGAGCTGTTTTTT. Its translation is CASSLGGGRTGELFF.

The chain recombines TRBV19 with TRBJ1-5, with 9 bases lining up with TRBD1. CDR1 is LNHDA, CDR2 SQIVND, per germline (reference sequence). V lost 6 bases, J lost 9 bases, and 12 bases stayed unmatched. The CDR3 runs 15 residues. CDR3 residues: CASRNGTGYSRPQHF. CDR3 DNA: TGTGCCAGTAGAAACGGGACAGGGTACAGTCGGCCCCAGCATTTT.

The sample holds one count of this clone. This sequence joins TRBV6-6 and TRBJ1-4, with 8 bases matching TRBD1. CDR3 length equals 15 residues. V lost 2 bases, J lost 10 bases, and 9 bases stayed unmatched. The germline V gene has CDR1 MNHNY and CDR2 SVGAGI (reference sequence). In nucleotides, the CDR3 is TGTGCCAGCAGTTACCAGACAGGGGACGAGGGAAAACTGTTTTTT. This gives the protein CASSYQTGDEGKLFF.

The count of this clone is one. This sequence joins TRBV19 and TRBJ2-5, with TRBD1 matching 9 bases. V lost 5 bases, J lost 5 bases, and 9 bases stayed unmatched. Germline values: CDR1 LNHDA, CDR2 SQIVND (reference sequence). The CDR3 is 15 residues long. The CDR3 DNA sequence: TGTGCCAGTAGTCTTGGACAGGGGAGACGGGAGACCCAGTACTTC. Translation gives CASSLGQGRRETQYF.

The gene calls are TRBV10-3 and TRBJ2-7; 7 bases fit TRBD2. Germline CDR1 and CDR2: ENHRY and SYGVKD. Trimming took 5 bases from V and 2 from J; bases not matched to a gene: 3. This CDR3 has 13 amino acids. As DNA, the CDR3 is TGTGCCATCAGTAGCGGGATTACCTACGAGCAGTACTTC. The encoded protein is CAISSGITYEQYF.

V is TRBV27 and J is TRBJ1-6; the D gene is possibly TRBD1 (6 bases). Germline V lookup: CDR1 MNHEY, CDR2 SMNVEV (reference sequence). V lost 5 bases to trimming and J lost 0 bases, with 14 bases between them. CDR3 size: 17 residues. CDR3 bases: TGTGCCAGCAGTGAAAGGGGGGGTAGCTCCTATAATTCACCCCTCCACTTT. This translates into CASSERGGSSYNSPLHF.

This clone was picked up one time. The chain joins TRBV18 to TRBJ1-2; 9 bases agree with TRBD1. V gave up 6 bases and J gave up 5 bases; unmatched junction bases: 13. This CDR3 comprises 16 residues. Germline CDR1 KGHSH, CDR2 LQKENI. CDR3 coding DNA: TGTGCCAGCTCGCCTAGACAGGGGGTCAACGAGTATGGCTACACCTTC. Encoded protein: CASSPRQGVNEYGYTF.

The rearrangement links TRBV3-1 (or the pseudogene TRBV3-2) to TRBJ2-3, with TRBD2 as a possible D gene (6 bases). Germline V CDR1 and CDR2: LGHDT, YNNKEL (reference sequence). The length of the CDR3 is 15 residues. V was shortened by 5 bases and J by 1 base, with 13 bases between the two germline ends. CDR3 loop: CASSTAGPRTDTQYF. The CDR3 DNA reads as TGTGCCAGCAGCACCGCGGGGCCTCGCACAGATACGCAGTATTTT.

V usage is TRBV11-2 and J usage is TRBJ2-1; 10 bases are a match to TRBD1. Germline V gene sequence: CDR1 SGHAT, CDR2 FQNNGV. The CDR3 sequence is 15 residues long. J lost 4 bases, V lost 4 bases, and 4 bases had no gene match. The DNA of the CDR3 is TGTGCCAGCAGCTCTCCGGGACAGGGGTACAATGAGCAGTTCTTC. Residues: CASSSPGQGYNEQFF.

The rearrangement joins TRBV7-8 to TRBJ2-2, with a tentative D call TRBD2 (6 bases). The length of the CDR3 is 13 residues. From germline, CDR1 is SGHVS and CDR2 FQNEAQ. V was cut by 5 bases and J by 5 bases, with 9 bases left in between. CDR3 region: CASSRDSTGELFF. Here the CDR3 DNA reads TGTGCCAGCAGCCGGGACTCTACCGGGGAGCTGTTTTTT. The full variable domain, completed using reference TRBV7-8 and TRBJ2-2, is GAGVSQSPRYKVAKRGQDVALRCDPISGHVSLFWYQQALGQGPEFLTYFQNEAQLDKSGLPSDRFFAERPEGSVSTLKIQRTQQEDSAVYLCASSRDSTGELFFGEGSRLTVL.